Below, 21 T cell receptor beta chains from the same sample are listed, as sequenced in a study of blood T cell repertoires in COVID-19. Profiled with immunoSEQ multiplex PCR; TCRdb holds only in-frame clones, not every one. The sample has roughly 350,000 clones, approximately 92% seen once. Sequencing was done on a sample of PBMCs or T cells enriched from blood (not recorded which). Receptors were obtained from a woman aged 25 to 39 who had recovered from COVID-19.

This chain joins TRBV6-5 and TRBJ2-1, with no clear D. This CDR3 comprises 13 residues. CDR1 and CDR2 (germline): MNHEY, SVGAGI. Trimming left V 7 bases short and J 0 bases short, with 7 bases between. The CDR3: CASTKSSYNEQFF. The CDR3 nucleotides are TGTGCCAGCACTAAGAGCTCCTACAATGAGCAGTTCTTC.

The rearrangement uses TRBV27 and TRBJ2-1, with D possibly being TRBD1 (7 bases). This CDR3 region has 15 residues. From germline, CDR1 is MNHEY and CDR2 SMNVEV (reference sequence). V was pared by 6 bases and J by 4 bases, with 16 bases between. The CDR3 loop is CASSRNPGGYNEQFF. CDR3 nucleotide sequence: TGTGCCAGCAGCCGAAACCCAGGGGGGTACAATGAGCAGTTCTTC.

The chain carries TRBV28 and TRBJ1-4, with a possible D match to TRBD1 (5 bases). V was clipped by 3 bases and J by 8 bases, with 16 bases between them. CDR1 is MDHEN, CDR2 SYDVKM, per germline. The CDR3 is made up of 15 amino acids. The CDR3 loop reads CASSFPLPGGEKLFF. CDR3 coding DNA: TGTGCCAGCAGTTTCCCCCTGCCGGGGGGAGAAAAACTGTTTTTT.

The V call is TRBV6-2 or TRBV6-3, the J call TRBJ1-1; D possibly corresponds to TRBD1 (5 bases). The CDR3 runs to 14 residues. Trimming took 2 bases from V and 5 from J, leaving 12 bases between them. Germline V gene lookup returns CDR1 MNHEY and CDR2 SVGEGT. The chain's CDR3 is CASSYGPGQTEAFF. The CDR3 coding sequence is TGTGCCAGCAGTTACGGTCCAGGGCAGACTGAAGCTTTCTTT.

V gene TRBV28 combines with J gene TRBJ2-1; no firm D call. CDR1 is MDHEN and CDR2 is SYDVKM in the germline V gene. The CDR3 runs 14 residues. V was pared by 1 base and J by 9 bases, with 13 bases between. The DNA of the CDR3 is TGTGCCAGCAGTTTATTAAGGAGCGTGGGTGAGCAGTTCTTC. Translation: CASSLLRSVGEQFF.

The V call is TRBV7-9, the J call TRBJ1-2, with D unresolved. Germline CDR1 SEHNR, CDR2 FQNEAQ (reference sequence). The CDR3 covers 13 residues. Trimming removed 3 bases from V and 6 bases from J, with 11 bases in between. The CDR3 here is CASSLMSGHGYTF. The CDR3 DNA is TGTGCCAGCAGCTTGATGTCTGGCCATGGCTACACCTTC.

This clone was seen just once. The chain carries TRBV7-9 and TRBJ2-2; 11 nucleotides match TRBD2. V lost 4 bases and J lost 5; bases outside the gene matches: 3. Germline assignment: CDR1 SEHNR and CDR2 FQNEAQ (reference sequence). The CDR3 spans 15 residues. CDR3 protein: CASSSLAGGTGELFF. As DNA, the CDR3 is TGTGCCAGCAGCTCTCTAGCGGGAGGTACCGGGGAGCTGTTTTTT.

The rearrangement uses TRBV7-9 and TRBJ2-1; 12 bases are shared with TRBD1. J gave up 6 bases and V 5 bases, and 14 bases lay outside the gene matches. This CDR3 is 18 amino acids long. The germline CDR1 and CDR2 sequences are SEHNR and FQNEAQ (reference sequence). The CDR3 region is CASSPPRSGTGGINEQFF. CDR3 DNA sequence: TGTGCCAGCAGCCCCCCTCGTTCGGGGACAGGGGGCATCAATGAGCAGTTCTTC. Full variable domain (rest looked up from reference TRBV7-9 and TRBJ2-1): DTGVSQNPRHKITKRGQNVTFRCDPISEHNRLYWYRQTLGQGPEFLTYFQNEAQLEKSRLLSDRFSAERPKGSFSTLEIQRTEQGDSAMYLCASSPPRSGTGGINEQFFGPGTRLTVL.

This clone appeared a few times. The chain carries TRBV5-8 and TRBJ2-7; 7 nucleotides match TRBD1. V shed 7 bases and J 3 bases; nucleotides not matched to a gene: 7. Germline CDR1 reads SGHTS; CDR2 reads YDEGEE. There are 13 residues in the CDR3. CDR3 nucleotides: TGTGCCAGCGGACCCTGGGACAGCTACGAGCAGTACTTC. As protein: CASGPWDSYEQYF.

This sequence joins TRBV30 and TRBJ1-1; D gene unclear. The length of the CDR3 is 11 residues. The germline V and J ends were trimmed by 5 bases and 2 bases, with 6 bases remaining between them. Germline V gives CDR1 GTSNPN, CDR2 SVGIG (reference sequence). The CDR3 DNA is TGTGCCTGGGACTCAAACACTGAAGCTTTCTTT. Translation: CAWDSNTEAFF.

V usage is TRBV6-2 or TRBV6-3 and J usage is TRBJ2-2; tentative D call: TRBD1 (6 bases). V was pared by 5 bases and J by 4 bases, with 11 bases between. CDR3 size: 14 residues. Germline V gene data show CDR1 as MNHEY and CDR2 as SVGEGT. CDR3 in amino acids: CASSEPGVTGELFF. The CDR3 nucleotides read TGTGCCAGCAGTGAGCCAGGGGTCACCGGGGAGCTGTTTTTT.

This clone appeared a few times. The chain combines TRBV7-3 with TRBJ1-5, with TRBD1 matching over 8 bases. Germline loops: CDR1 SGHTA, CDR2 FQGTGA. With 0 bases clipped from V and 4 bases from J, the junction kept 8 bases outside the gene matches. CDR3 length: 17 residues. The CDR3 DNA reads as TGTGCCAGCAGCTTAACGCCGGCGGGACAGGTAAATCAGCCCCAGCATTTT. It specifies CASSLTPAGQVNQPQHF.

The rearrangement links TRBV5-6 to TRBJ1-5, with D perhaps TRBD1 (6 bases). Trimming pared 1 base from V and 3 bases from J, leaving 20 bases between. CDR1 is SGHDT and CDR2 is YYEEEE in the germline V gene. This CDR3 region has 18 residues. CDR3 protein: CASSLRVGGQVYNQPQHF. As DNA, the CDR3 is TGTGCCAGCAGCTTGCGGGTGGGGGGGCAAGTCTACAATCAGCCCCAGCATTTT.

The chain employs TRBV27 and TRBJ2-2; D gene uncertain. Trimming left V 3 bases short and J 2 bases short, with 13 bases between. The germline CDR1 and CDR2 sequences are MNHEY and SMNVEV (reference sequence). This CDR3 contains 16 residues. The CDR3 protein is CASSLASGRNTGELFF. The CDR3 nucleotides read TGTGCCAGCAGTTTGGCATCAGGTCGTAACACCGGGGAGCTGTTTTTT.

The chain links TRBV7-2 to TRBJ2-5; D might be TRBD2 (5 bases). CDR1 is SGHTA, CDR2 FQGNSA, per germline. The V end was cut by 5 bases, the J end by 4 bases, with 14 bases between. CDR3 length equals 14 residues. The CDR3 coding sequence is TGTGCCAGCAGCACCGAGGGCTGGGGAGAGACCCAGTACTTC. Residues: CASSTEGWGETQYF.

The chain couples TRBV7-9 to TRBJ2-3, with 12 nucleotides matching TRBD2. Germline lookup yields CDR1 SEHNR and CDR2 FQNEAQ (reference sequence). The CDR3 has 17 residues. J was trimmed by 0 bases and V by 5 bases; bases with no gene match: 6. The CDR3 region is CASSGASGGASTDTQYF. CDR3 DNA: TGTGCCAGCAGCGGGGCTAGCGGGGGGGCTAGCACAGATACGCAGTATTTT.

Details on this clone: At one end the junction does not follow the germline gene, possibly because of a read error. The chain links TRBV6-2 or TRBV6-3 to TRBJ1-6; 7 bases are a match to TRBD1. Per germline, CDR1 MNHEY and CDR2 SVGEGT. This CDR3 is built from 14 residues. As DNA, the CDR3 is TGTGCCAGCAGATACTCAGGGGGAGGGTCACCCCTCCACTTT. Its translation is CASRYSGGGSPLHF.

The V call is TRBV7-3, the J call TRBJ2-2; D might be TRBD2 (7 bases). The CDR3 length is 17 residues. Germline V lookup: CDR1 SGHTA, CDR2 FQGTGA. V gave up 1 base and J gave up 3 bases, with 15 bases separating them. CDR3 loop: CASSLSSGGVDTGELFF. The CDR3 nucleotides are TGTGCCAGCAGCTTAAGTTCGGGGGGCGTGGACACCGGGGAGCTGTTTTTT. Full variable domain (missing parts from reference TRBV7-3 and TRBJ2-2): GAGVSQTPSNKVTEKGKYVELRCDPISGHTALYWYRQSLGQGPEFLIYFQGTGAADDSGLPNDRFFAVRPEGSVSTLKIQRTERGDSAVYLCASSLSSGGVDTGELFFGEGSRLTVL.

The V gene is TRBV7-2, the J gene TRBJ1-2; 7 nucleotides align to TRBD1. Looked up from germline, CDR1 is SGHTA and CDR2 is FQGNSA. This CDR3 is built from 15 residues. Trimming cost V 5 bases and J 5 bases; bases outside gene matches: 11. The CDR3 DNA sequence: TGTGCCAGCAGCCCGGCACCGAGACAGGGTTATGGCTACACCTTC. This translates into CASSPAPRQGYGYTF.

This sequence joins TRBV24-1 and TRBJ2-2, with D tentatively TRBD2 (5 bases). The CDR3 spans 15 residues. From germline, CDR1 is KGHDR and CDR2 SFDVKD. The ends were cut back, 9 bases at V and 6 bases at J, with 19 bases in the middle. CDR3 DNA: TGTGCCACCGGGTCCGGGATTCCTTTTTCCGGGGAGCTGTTTTTT. It yields the protein CATGSGIPFSGELFF.

The V call is TRBV6-5, the J call TRBJ1-4; 11 bases are shared with TRBD1. Germline trimming cut 7 bases from V and 7 bases from J; bases unmatched to any gene: 8. The CDR3 consists of 15 residues. From germline, CDR1 is MNHEY and CDR2 SVGAGI. The CDR3 loop reads CASTPDRGRLEKLFF. The CDR3, as DNA: TGTGCCAGCACCCCGGACAGGGGGCGCCTTGAAAAACTGTTTTTT.